A single sample is the source of the 18 T cell receptor beta chains below, sequenced in a study of regulatory T cells in long-lasting Graves disease. The TCR beta library used iRepertoire HTBI primers with Arm-PCR amplification of CDR3. Each CDR3 protein is one row after TCRdb ran MiXCR on the multiplex PCR reads. The table records over 350,000 distinct CDR3 sequences, around 13% of them present only once. Time point indicated: newly diagnosed GD, antithyroid drugs for less than 3 months. There was RNA extracted from PBMCs, and the TCR library was made from it. This same sample was also taken into another study, of T cells in Graves' hyperthyroidism and ophthalmopathy.

The specimen comprised peripheral blood mononuclear cells (PBMCs), sampled at new diagnosis, from a patient treated with antithyroid drugs. These receptors were taken from a woman aged 45 to 65 with Graves disease.

Notes on this clonotype: A clone one base away is much larger, so this may be a read error. The chain combines TRBV30 with TRBJ2-3; 7 bases fit TRBD2. Germline CDR1 is GTSNPN and CDR2 is SVGIG (reference sequence). The CDR3 has 15 residues. The CDR3 here is CAWSEKRDNTDAQYF. CDR3 nucleotide sequence: TGTGCCTGGAGTGAAAAGCGGGATAACACAGATGCGCAGTATTTT.

This clonotype has ten or more counts. The chain couples TRBV10-3 to TRBJ2-5; 7 bases match TRBD1. Germline-derived CDR1 and CDR2 are ENHRY and SYGVKD. J lost 2 bases, V lost 4 bases, and 7 bases had no gene match. The length of the CDR3 is 15 residues. The CDR3 sequence: CAISAPGQPQETQYF. CDR3 coding DNA: TGTGCCATCAGTGCGCCGGGACAGCCACAAGAGACCCAGTACTTC.

This clonotype was seen many times. The chain has TRBV5-1 and TRBJ1-1, with a weak D call TRBD1 (5 bases). CDR1 and CDR2 from the germline V gene are SGHRS and YFSETQ. V lost 4 bases to trimming and J lost 1 base, with 11 bases between them. The CDR3 is 14 residues long. CDR3 amino acids: CASSLRDGNTEAFF. The CDR3 DNA reads as TGCGCCAGCAGCCTACGGGACGGGAACACTGAAGCTTTCTTT.

The chain couples TRBV20-1 to TRBJ2-7; TRBD2 agrees at 8 bases. The CDR3 runs to 13 residues. Germline CDR1 DFQATT, CDR2 SNEGSKA (reference sequence). V lost 6 bases, J lost 5 bases, and 9 bases stayed unmatched. CDR3 in amino acids: CSAPGRADDEQYF. CDR3 in DNA: TGCAGTGCGCCCGGGAGGGCCGACGACGAGCAGTACTTC.

This clonotype was counted ten times or more. The chain links TRBV28 to TRBJ2-4; TRBD2 matches 9 bases. The CDR3 spans 12 residues. Looked up from germline, CDR1 is MDHEN and CDR2 is SYDVKM. Trimming at V came to 8 bases and at J to 9 bases, leaving 5 bases not matched to a gene. The CDR3 loop reads CASAASGTIQYF. As DNA, the CDR3 is TGTGCCAGCGCTGCTAGCGGGACCATTCAGTACTTC.

This clonotype has ten or more counts. V is TRBV2 and J is TRBJ2-5; possibly TRBD2 for D (6 bases). The germline V gene encodes CDR1 SNHLY and CDR2 FYNNEI. Deletions cut 7 bases from V and 5 bases from J, with 17 bases between. This CDR3 has 14 amino acids. The CDR3 coding sequence is TGTGCCAGCACCCGGGAGTACGGTTCGGAGACCCAGTACTTC. It codes for CASTREYGSETQYF. Drawing the rest from reference TRBV2 and TRBJ2-5, the complete variable domain is EPEVTQTPSHQVTQMGQEVILRCVPISNHLYFYWYRQILGQKVEFLVSFYNNEISEKSEIFDDQFSVERPDGSNFTLKIRSTKLEDSAMYFCASTREYGSETQYFGPGTRLLVL.

This clonotype was counted many times. V and J are TRBV6-2 or TRBV6-3 and TRBJ2-1; tentatively, D is TRBD2 (5 bases). The CDR3 consists of 16 residues. Trimming removed 0 bases at V and 6 bases at J, with 15 bases between. The germline CDR1 and CDR2 sequences are MNHEY and SVGEGT. The CDR3 DNA is TGTGCCAGCAGTTACTCGTCCCCGCGGGTGTTCAATGAGCAGTTCTTC. Residues: CASSYSSPRVFNEQFF.

This clonotype was recorded many times. Germline is not matched at one junction end, which may reflect a read error. This chain links TRBV20-1 with TRBJ2-4, with D perhaps matching TRBD1 (6 bases). The length of the CDR3 is 13 residues. Looked up from germline, CDR1 is DFQATT and CDR2 is SNEGSKA (reference sequence). CDR3 DNA sequence: TGCAGCGCTACAGGGCCGGTGTATTCGGTTCAGTACTTC. Translated, it gives CSATGPVYSVQYF.

This chain connects TRBV10-3 to TRBJ2-3, with 7 bases matching TRBD1. There are 12 residues in the CDR3. Trimming removed 10 bases from V and 4 bases from J; junction bases left unmatched: 5. Germline V gene lookup returns CDR1 ENHRY and CDR2 SYGVKD. CDR3 bases: TGTGCCACCGACACAGGGGCAGATACGCAGTATTTT. This gives the protein CATDTGADTQYF.

Many counts were recorded for this clonotype. The rearrangement uses TRBV2 and TRBJ1-6, with D possibly matching TRBD1 (6 bases). This CDR3 has 13 residues. From germline, CDR1 is SNHLY and CDR2 FYNNEI. V lost 7 bases to trimming and J lost 10 bases, with 14 bases between them. CDR3 in amino acids: CASIPGAGSPLHF. In nucleotides, the CDR3 is TGTGCCAGCATCCCGGGGGCAGGATCACCCCTCCACTTT.

V gene TRBV10-3 combines with J gene TRBJ2-3, with unresolved D. The V gene's germline CDR1 is ENHRY and CDR2 SYGVKD. V was trimmed by 3 bases and J by 5 bases, leaving 6 bases between them. There are 12 residues in the CDR3. CDR3 sequence: CAISDYQDTQYF. Here the CDR3 DNA reads TGTGCCATCAGTGATTACCAAGATACGCAGTATTTT.

This clonotype was seen ten or more times. J is TRBJ2-7 and V is TRBV5-1; the D gene is possibly TRBD1 (6 bases). Per germline, CDR1 SGHRS and CDR2 YFSETQ. The CDR3 runs 14 residues. V was pared by 4 bases and J by 5 bases, with 16 bases between. The CDR3 loop reads CASSGPTGLDEQYF. Written as DNA, the CDR3 is TGCGCCAGCAGCGGCCCAACAGGGTTGGACGAGCAGTACTTC.

This clonotype was counted at least ten times. V usage is TRBV10-3 and J usage is TRBJ2-3; TRBD1 or TRBD2 may be the D gene (7 bases each). Trimming shortened V by 3 bases and J by 2 bases, and 18 bases separated the two germline ends. CDR1 and CDR2 (germline): ENHRY, SYGVKD. The CDR3 sequence is 17 residues long. The CDR3 sequence: CAISDTNRGGDTDTQYF. CDR3 DNA: TGTGCCATCAGTGACACGAACAGGGGAGGGGACACAGATACGCAGTATTTT.

This clonotype was counted ten times or more. The genes are TRBV2 and TRBJ1-1, with TRBD1 matching over 8 bases. The length of the CDR3 is 12 residues. Germline trimming cut 5 bases from V and 9 bases from J; bases unmatched to any gene: 5. Germline-derived CDR1 and CDR2 are SNHLY and FYNNEI. CDR3 sequence: CASSPRGRQAFF. CDR3 bases: TGTGCCAGCAGTCCCAGGGGGCGGCAAGCTTTCTTT.

This clonotype occurred many times. The chain carries TRBV3-1 and TRBJ1-5, with no clear D. The CDR3 loop spans 14 amino acids. Trimming took 3 bases from V and 0 from J, leaving 6 bases between them. Germline CDR1 LGHDT, CDR2 YNNKEL (reference sequence). For the CDR3, the DNA is TGTGCCAGCAGCCACCCGGGTAGCAATCAGCCCCAGCATTTT. Translating it yields CASSHPGSNQPQHF.

This clonotype was observed a handful of times. The chain links TRBV6-1 to TRBJ2-5, with 7 nucleotides matching TRBD1. Germline V gene lookup returns CDR1 MNHNS and CDR2 SASEGT. Unmatched junction bases numbered 5, after V lost 5 bases and J lost 2 bases. The CDR3 totals 14 residues. CDR3: CASSQTGAQETQYF. The CDR3 DNA reads as TGTGCCAGCAGTCAAACAGGGGCTCAAGAGACCCAGTACTTC.

In its sample, this clonotype was seen a few times. The rearrangement joins TRBV5-1 to TRBJ2-1; D might be TRBD2 (6 bases). There are 15 residues in the CDR3. Germline CDR1 reads SGHRS; CDR2 reads YFSETQ. The V and J ends lost 1 base and 8 bases respectively, with 16 bases between them. Here the CDR3 reads CASSLYGRGSDEQFF. CDR3 DNA sequence: TGCGCCAGCAGCTTGTACGGTCGGGGGAGCGATGAGCAGTTCTTC.

This clonotype was seen repeatedly, ten times or more. The chain links TRBV20-1 to TRBJ2-7; the match to TRBD2 covers 9 bases. V lost 0 bases, J lost 6 bases, and 9 bases stayed unmatched. CDR3 size: 15 residues. Germline V gene lookup returns CDR1 DFQATT and CDR2 SNEGSKA (reference sequence). The CDR3 spells CSARDEAGGPREQYF. The CDR3 DNA is TGCAGTGCTAGAGATGAGGCGGGAGGGCCTCGCGAGCAGTACTTC.